This TCR beta chain derives from a study of vaccination and CD4 T cells after COVID-19. Overall study context: Each individual in the study obtained two doses of BNT162b2 or mRNA-1273 vaccine. For post-vaccine samples, collection took place a median roughly 72 days after dose two, ranging from 14 to 241. Overlapping SARS-CoV-2, HCoV-NL63, HCoV-OC43 and HCoV-229E spike peptides stimulated the cells.

This clonotype was recorded only once. Its antigen is unknown. The Oncomine TCR Beta short-read assay was applied to DNA of cultured CD4+ T cells. TCRdb re-called the PCR reads through MiXCR, storing one row per CDR3 protein. The table shows 20,000 to 25,000 distinct CDR3 sequences, with 58% occurring only once. There are 14 residues in the CDR3. Looked up from germline, CDR1 is MNHEY and CDR2 is SMNVEV (reference sequence). Trimming removed 7 bases from V and 1 base from J, with 8 bases in between. Treatment of the sample: 10-day PBMC culture with coronavirus spike peptide pools or control peptides (ViraFEST assay).

The rearrangement links TRBV27 to TRBJ1-6; D may be TRBD1 (5 bases). The sample was CD4+ T cells from blood, cultured in vitro. The receptor was isolated from a human donor who had recovered from COVID-19. The CDR3 DNA reads as TGTGCCAGCAATTCAGGGTCCTATAATTCACCCCTCCACTTT. It encodes CASNSGSYNSPLHF.